Each of the 21 T cell receptor beta chains below was sequenced from the same sample in a study of molecular identifiers for immune sequencing clone quantification. TCRdb passed the PCR reads through MiXCR, listing each CDR3 protein once. This sample yields some 320,000 distinct CDR3 sequences, of which over 20% are seen a single time; 0.75% to 0.85% belongs to the top ten. The source material was naive CD8+ T cells from blood, with Jurkat cell RNA spiked in. Subset in this sample: FACS-sorted CD8+CD4-CCR7+CD45RA+ naive T cells. These receptors originate from a human donor in good health. Some libraries in this study had Jurkat cell RNA spiked in.

With regard to this clonotype: One junction end does not reproduce the germline sequence, and a read error may be involved. The chain employs TRBV14 and TRBJ1-1; D not resolved. The germline gives CDR1 SGHDN, CDR2 FVKESK. The CDR3 extends over 14 amino acids. In DNA form, the CDR3 reads TGTGCCAGCAGCCTTCCCCTTGAATACACTGAAGCCTTCTTT. Translation: CASSLPLEYTEAFF.

To note about this clonotype: This sequence may be a read error, since a much larger clone differs from it by one base. The rearrangement uses TRBV5-4 and TRBJ2-7, with a weak D call TRBD1 (6 bases). The CDR3 is 14 amino acids. Germline lookup yields CDR1 SGHNT and CDR2 YYREEE (reference sequence). The CDR3 here is CACSSSGQFYEQYF. In nucleotides, the CDR3 is TGTGCCTGCAGCTCCTCCGGACAGTTCTACGAGCAGTACTTC.

The J gene is TRBJ2-3, the V gene TRBV24-1; 10 nucleotides match TRBD2. The CDR3 spans 16 residues. V was pared by 3 bases and J by 4 bases, with 6 bases of the junction left unmatched. CDR1 and CDR2 from the germline V gene are KGHDR and SFDVKD. The chain's CDR3 is CATSDPSGSFSDTQYF. The DNA of the CDR3 is TGTGCCACCAGTGATCCTAGCGGGAGTTTCTCAGATACGCAGTATTTT.

This clonotype has ten or more counts. The chain's CDR3 is CASSLVPGAGEIGTDTQYF. As DNA, the CDR3 is TGTGCCAGCAGTTTAGTCCCCGGGGCGGGAGAGATTGGTACAGATACGCAGTATTTT. The chain carries TRBV12-3 or TRBV12-4 and TRBJ2-3; 7 bases match TRBD2. V lost 1 base and J lost 3; bases outside the gene matches: 16. The CDR3 is made up of 19 amino acids.

This clonotype came up once. This may stem from a read error, because a much larger clone lies one nucleotide away. The CDR3 does not end in the conserved phenylalanine or tryptophan, so this is likely a read error. The chain employs TRBV2 and TRBJ2-7; 9 bases align to TRBD2. The CDR3 is 14 amino acids. Trimming cost V 1 base and J 3 bases; bases outside gene matches: 1. CDR1 is SNHLY, CDR2 FYNNEI, per germline. The CDR3, as DNA: TGTGCCAGCAGTGAAGTAGCGGGGGACTACGAGCAGTACCTC. This gives the protein CASSEVAGDYEQYL.

This chain joins TRBV27 and TRBJ2-7; tentative D call: TRBD2 (5 bases). Germline CDR1 reads MNHEY; CDR2 reads SMNVEV (reference sequence). The length of the CDR3 is 14 residues. The V and J ends lost 5 bases and 5 bases respectively, with 16 bases between them. The CDR3 is CASSERRRIHEQYF. The CDR3 bases are TGTGCCAGCAGTGAACGGCGGAGGATCCACGAGCAGTACTTC.

This chain joins TRBV4-1 and TRBJ2-7, with 11 bases fitting TRBD1. Germline V gene data show CDR1 as MGHRA and CDR2 as YSYEKL. V shed 0 bases and J 3 bases; nucleotides not matched to a gene: 7. CDR3 length: 17 residues. CDR3 sequence (DNA): TGCGCCAGCAGCCAAGAAGGAAGTGGGACAGGGGGCTACGAGCAGTACTTC. It yields the protein CASSQEGSGTGGYEQYF.

The table lists this clonotype with many counts. V and J are TRBV28 and TRBJ2-6, with unresolved D. CDR1 MDHEN and CDR2 SYDVKM come from the germline V gene. The CDR3 consists of 15 residues. Trimming removed 3 bases at V and 0 bases at J, with 6 bases between. The CDR3 loop reads CASSLINSGANVLTF. DNA of the CDR3: TGTGCCAGCAGTTTGATTAACTCTGGGGCCAACGTCCTGACTTTC.

The chain uses TRBV29-1 and TRBJ1-2; D is possibly TRBD1 (5 bases). CDR3 length: 17 amino acids. In germline, CDR1 is SQVTM, CDR2 ANQGSEA. Between the trimmed V and J ends, which lost 0 bases and 1 base, there was a span of 18 bases. The CDR3 DNA follows: TGCAGCGTTGAAGATCTGGGCAGGGCCACACATAACTATGGCTACACCTTC. Translation: CSVEDLGRATHNYGYTF.

This clonotype came up many times. The chain carries TRBV12-5 and TRBJ1-2; no clear D. Deletions cut 1 base from V and 4 bases from J, with 7 bases between. This CDR3 is built from 13 residues. Germline CDR1 LGHNT, CDR2 FRNRAP. The CDR3 region has the DNA TGTGCTAGTGGTTTGGGCAATGGCTATGGCTACACCTTC. This sequence encodes CASGLGNGYGYTF.

Many counts were recorded for this clonotype. The chain uses TRBV9 and TRBJ1-6; possibly TRBD1 for D (6 bases). Trimming removed 3 bases from V and 0 bases from J, with 10 bases in between. This CDR3 is 16 amino acids long. Germline lookup yields CDR1 SGDLS and CDR2 YYNGEE. CDR3 nucleotides: TGTGCCAGCAGCGATACAGGGAGCTCCTATAATTCACCCCTCCACTTT. This gives the protein CASSDTGSSYNSPLHF.

Ten or more counts support this clonotype. J is TRBJ1-4 and V is TRBV19; perhaps TRBD1 as D (5 bases). Germline values: CDR1 LNHDA, CDR2 SQIVND (reference sequence). There are 17 residues in the CDR3. V was clipped by 3 bases and J by 5 bases, with 19 bases between them. CDR3 nucleotide sequence: TGTGCCAGTAGTATCATGGAACCTCCTGGGGCGAATGAAAAACTGTTTTTT. Protein product: CASSIMEPPGANEKLFF.

Concerning this clonotype: A much larger clonotype is one base distant, so this may be a read error. V and J are TRBV6-5 and TRBJ2-7; D is possibly TRBD1 (6 bases). The CDR3 covers 13 residues. In germline, CDR1 is MNHEY, CDR2 SVGAGI. The V gene lost 3 bases and the J gene lost 7 bases, with 13 bases spanning the gap. CDR3 protein: CASSYKGDNEQYF. CDR3 nucleotide sequence: TGTGCCAGCAGTTATAAAGGGGACAATGAGCAGTACTTC.

On this clonotype itself: One base away lies a much larger clone, so this may be a sequencing read error. The chain uses TRBV14 and TRBJ2-1; 9 bases align to TRBD1. V was clipped by 0 bases and J by 6 bases; unmatched bases: 12. CDR1 SGHDN and CDR2 FVKESK come from the germline V gene. CDR3 length: 18 amino acids. The CDR3 nucleotides are TGTGCCAGCAGCCAAGACTACAGGGGGCCAGGTGTCTGCAATGAGCAGTTCTTC. Its translation is CASSQDYRGPGVCNEQFF.

This clonotype was seen repeatedly, ten times or more. The V and J genes are TRBV12-3 or TRBV12-4 and TRBJ2-1, with D possibly being TRBD1 (5 bases). This CDR3 has 14 amino acids. Trimming stripped 2 bases from V and 2 bases from J, with 7 bases between. This chain's CDR3 is CASSLTRAYNEQFF. The CDR3 DNA sequence: TGTGCCAGCAGTTTAACCAGGGCCTACAATGAGCAGTTCTTC.

This clonotype was counted a few times. This chain uses TRBV10-3 with TRBJ2-1, with D possibly being TRBD2 (7 bases). Germline values: CDR1 ENHRY, CDR2 SYGVKD. This CDR3 region has 17 residues. V lost 3 bases and J lost 9, with 24 bases in between. This CDR3 is CAISDPTEGGAQGEQFF. In nucleotides, the CDR3 is TGTGCCATCAGTGATCCGACGGAGGGGGGGGCCCAGGGTGAGCAGTTCTTC.

Comment on this clonotype: A much larger clone sits a single nucleotide away, making a read error possible. This chain joins TRBV29-1 and TRBJ2-7, with TRBD1 as a possible D gene (5 bases). The germline V gene encodes CDR1 SQVTM and CDR2 ANQGSEA. The CDR3 has 12 amino acids. CDR3 DNA: TGCGGCGTTGGAGTTGGGGCAATCGAGCAGTACTTC. Translation gives CGVGVGAIEQYF.

At least ten counts were recorded for this clonotype. The V gene is TRBV7-8, the J gene TRBJ1-5; D might be TRBD1 (6 bases). The V end lost 2 bases, the J end lost 7 bases, and 15 bases lay between the germline ends. The CDR3 has 15 amino acids. Germline V CDR1 and CDR2: SGHVS, FQNEAQ. The CDR3: CASSLTGQYLQPQHF. In nucleotides, the CDR3 is TGTGCCAGCAGCTTAACGGGACAATATTTGCAGCCCCAGCATTTT.

The chain links TRBV27 to TRBJ2-1, with D possibly matching TRBD2 (6 bases). Germline CDR1 is MNHEY and CDR2 is SMNVEV (reference sequence). The CDR3 runs to 18 residues. With 1 base removed from V and 5 bases from J, the gap between germline ends came to 21 bases. The CDR3 reads CASSLLIRLSGDHNEQFF. The CDR3 DNA sequence: TGTGCCAGCAGTTTATTGATTAGACTTTCGGGGGACCACAATGAGCAGTTCTTC.

Details on this clonotype: Because the CDR3 is missing its conserved closing phenylalanine or tryptophan, this is likely a read error. The chain has TRBV27 and TRBJ2-5; 7 bases match TRBD2. The CDR3 has 13 residues. V lost 6 bases and J lost 4; bases outside the gene matches: 5. Germline V gene sequence: CDR1 MNHEY, CDR2 SMNVEV (reference sequence). The CDR3 here is CASRGSGGETQYS. The CDR3 nucleotides read TGTGCCAGCAGGGGCTCGGGAGGAGAGACCCAGTACTCC.

This clonotype was seen a handful of times. The chain links TRBV6-5 to TRBJ2-7; TRBD2 is a possible D gene (6 bases). The CDR3 spans 16 residues. The germline V gene has CDR1 MNHEY and CDR2 SVGAGI. V was clipped by 4 bases and J by 0 bases, with 16 bases between them. The CDR3: CASSSLDGGVSYEQYF. As DNA, the CDR3 is TGTGCCAGCAGTTCTCTCGACGGGGGAGTCTCCTACGAGCAGTACTTC.